This T cell receptor (beta chain) came from a study of blood T cell repertoires in COVID-19. V was trimmed by 1 base and J by 0 bases, leaving 11 bases between them. The CDR3 extends over 16 amino acids. CDR1 is MNHEY and CDR2 is SMNVEV in the germline V gene (reference sequence). Sequencing used immunoSEQ multiplex PCR; TCRdb keeps in-frame clones, though not all of them. The sample consists of approximately 100,000 clones, just under 85% of them appearing once. This TCR derives from a woman of 80 years or more with active or convalescent COVID-19. Sequencing was done on a sample of peripheral blood. J is TRBJ2-3 and V is TRBV27, with a possible D match to TRBD1 (5 bases). In DNA, the CDR3 is TGTGCCAGCAGTTTATGGGGCAGAGCTAGCACAGATACGCAGTATTTT. Translated: CASSLWGRASTDTQYF.